A single TCR beta chain is shown here with its context. It lacks a known antigen. The record has no base qualities; no much larger clone is one base away. The receptor library was made with the immunoSEQ multiplex PCR assay. Drawn from immuneACCESS, this table holds only the in-frame rearrangements with V and J called that TCRdb kept. Clones are partly lost; checked studies trace under half to an unresolved V gene and leave the rest unexplained. Present in this sample are 65,000 to 70,000 clones, 85% to 95% of which were seen just once. The ten largest clones capture about 2.7% of the sample. V is cut by 4 bases and J by 2 bases, and the space between the germline ends is 15 bases. CDR1 SGHTA and CDR2 FQGNSA were looked up in the germline V gene. Taken from cysteine to phenylalanine, the CDR3 has 15 residues. Of the read, only the CDR3 DNA is kept; its 45 bases are in frame from base 1. The data are from a study of T cells after somatic rescue of genetic block (dated by TCRdb to the early 2020s). With respect to the entire study: The study assessed how robust, over the long term, a T-cell system was when the system had developed through somatic rescue of a genetic block in T-cell development.

The sequence is built from TRBV7-2 and TRBJ2-7; TRBD2 might be the D gene, on 5 matching bases. Sequencing was performed on peripheral blood mononuclear cells (PBMCs). The clonotype comes from a man aged 40-49 years. At the DNA level, the sequence is TGTGCCAGCAGCTCCGACCCCGGACTTGCCTACGAGCAGTACTTC. This sequence encodes CASSSDPGLAYEQYF.